This is a list of T cell receptor beta chains from one sample in a study of CD8 T cells in ankylosing spondylitis. TCRdb reprocessed the 5' RACE reads with MiXCR, giving one entry per CDR3 protein. The sample has fewer than 750,000 distinct CDR3 sequences; under 20% are singletons. Sequenced sample: blood, either unsorted or a sorted T cell fraction (not recorded which). These receptors all stem from a male donor with ankylosing spondylitis. CDR3s include the opening cysteine and the closing phenylalanine or tryptophan. D genes are given only for firm matches. Expanded clones get a size class; other rows say once, few or many, or leave the size out.

TRBV5-1,.,TRBJ2-7,.,CASSSGGDGSYEQYF,TGCGCCAGCAGCTCAGGCGGGGACGGATCATACGAGCAGTACTTC
TRBV30,.,TRBJ2-7,.,CAWSPPSNIAYEQYF,TGTGCCTGGAGTCCTCCCTCGAACATAGCCTACGAGCAGTACTTC
TRBV4-1,few,TRBJ2-3,TRBD2,CASSQKLAGEDTQYF,TGCGCCAGCAGCCAAAAACTAGCGGGGGAAGATACGCAGTATTTT
TRBV6-5,many,TRBJ2-1,.,CASSYSPPDSDTYNEQFF,TGTGCCAGCAGTTACTCCCCCCCCGACAGTGACACCTACAATGAGCAGTTCTTC
TRBV4-3,few,TRBJ2-2,TRBD2,CASSQDRSSGRAGWSGELFF,TGCGCCAGCAGCCAAGATCGGAGTAGCGGGAGAGCGGGCTGGTCCGGGGAGCTGTTTTTT
TRBV7-2,.,TRBJ2-7,TRBD2,CASSLPIAGGTEQYF,TGTGCCAGCAGCCTACCAATAGCGGGAGGGACCGAGCAGTACTTC
TRBV4-1,few,TRBJ1-5,TRBD1,CASSQLTGDQPQHF,TGCGCCAGCAGCCAATTGACAGGGGACCAGCCCCAGCATTTT
TRBV5-1,.,TRBJ2-1,TRBD2,CASSFPSSGRNEQFF,TGCGCCAGCAGCTTCCCCTCTAGCGGGAGGAATGAGCAGTTCTTC
TRBV2,.,TRBJ2-5,TRBD2,CASSERSSGGSQYF,TGTGCCAGCAGTGAAAGGTCTAGCGGAGGGTCCCAGTACTTC
TRBV5-1,.,TRBJ2-1,.,CASSLERGAPGSYNEQFF,TGCGCCAGCAGCTTGGAACGGGGGGCCCCAGGTTCCTACAATGAGCAGTTCTTC
TRBV20-1,few,TRBJ1-3,.,CSAREGIFDRNTIYF,TGCAGTGCTAGAGAAGGAATATTTGACAGAAACACCATATATTTT
TRBV4-1,.,TRBJ2-4,.,CASSQVPGIPKNIQYF,TGCGCCAGCAGCCAGGTTCCTGGGATTCCGAAAAACATTCAGTACTTC
TRBV4-1,.,TRBJ1-2,.,CASSAEVRLTYGYTF,TGCGCCAGCAGCGCTGAGGTACGGTTAACCTATGGCTACACCTTC
TRBV28,.,TRBJ1-4,.,CASSLQGFSEKLFF,TGTGCCAGCAGTTTACAGGGGTTTAGTGAAAAACTGTTTTTT
TRBV12-3/TRBV12-4,.,TRBJ2-3,.,CASRRAGSADTQYF,TGTGCCAGCCGGAGGGCCGGGTCCGCAGATACGCAGTATTTT
TRBV29-1,few,TRBJ2-7,.,CSAVQAYEQYF,TGCAGCGCCGTACAGGCTTACGAGCAGTACTTC
TRBV7-9,few,TRBJ1-5,.,CASSTGDPNQPQHF,TGTGCCAGCAGCACGGGGGACCCGAATCAGCCCCAGCATTTT
TRBV7-8,few,TRBJ2-1,TRBD1,CASSLGGQGVYNEQFF,TGTGCCAGCAGCTTGGGGGGACAGGGGGTCTACAATGAGCAGTTCTTC
TRBV20-1,few,TRBJ2-2,TRBD2,CSARLAGGWTGELFF,TGCAGTGCTCGACTAGCGGGAGGGTGGACCGGGGAGCTGTTTTTT
TRBV3-1,few,TRBJ1-1,.,CASSPGREAFF,TGTGCCAGCAGCCCAGGTCGAGAAGCTTTCTTT
TRBV7-2,few,TRBJ2-5,TRBD2,CASSPPGLEVTQYF,TGTGCCAGCAGCCCCCCGGGACTAGAAGTGACCCAGTACTTC
TRBV4-1,.,TRBJ2-5,TRBD2,CASSRSGRAETQYF,TGCGCCAGCAGCCGCAGCGGGAGAGCGGAGACCCAGTACTTC
TRBV5-1,few,TRBJ1-1,.,CASGVSLLGGNTEAFF,TGCGCCAGCGGAGTCTCGTTGCTAGGGGGGAACACTGAAGCTTTCTTT
TRBV7-6,few,TRBJ2-1,.,CASSSGRGVGNEQFF,TGTGCCAGCAGCTCCGGTAGGGGGGTGGGGAATGAGCAGTTCTTC
TRBV2,.,TRBJ2-3,.,CASSEEGPITDTQYF,TGTGCCAGCAGTGAAGAGGGACCTATCACAGATACGCAGTATTTT
TRBV6-5,.,TRBJ2-3,.,CASSYGNRRDTQYF,TGTGCCAGCAGTTACGGCAACCGTCGAGATACGCAGTATTTT
TRBV19,few,TRBJ1-1,.,CASSLDPEDTEAFF,TGTGCCAGTAGCCTGGACCCCGAAGACACTGAAGCTTTCTTT
TRBV20-1,few,TRBJ2-4,.,CSAVAKNIQYF,TGCAGCGCCGTAGCCAAAAACATTCAGTACTTC
TRBV10-3,.,TRBJ2-7,TRBD1,CAISVPNRGLGYEQYF,TGTGCCATCAGTGTTCCGAACAGGGGGCTGGGGTACGAGCAGTACTTC
TRBV20-1,.,TRBJ2-5,.,CSAHPSRGSGETQYF,TGCAGTGCCCATCCCTCTAGGGGGAGCGGGGAGACCCAGTACTTC
TRBV28,.,TRBJ2-1,TRBD2,CASSSLSGRARNEQFF,TGTGCCAGCAGTTCCCTAAGCGGGAGGGCCAGAAATGAGCAGTTCTTC
TRBV4-3,.,TRBJ2-1,TRBD2,CAGSPGGIQFF,TGCGCCGGCAGCCCGGGAGGTATCCAGTTCTTC
TRBV15,.,TRBJ2-7,TRBD1,CATSTTKDRGRIAGWYEQYF,TGTGCCACCAGCACAACGAAGGACAGGGGGAGGATAGCGGGTTGGTACGAGCAGTACTTC
TRBV27,.,TRBJ2-1,.,CASSLSRGDNEQFF,TGTGCCAGCAGTTTATCGAGGGGGGACAATGAGCAGTTCTTC
TRBV10-3,.,TRBJ2-3,TRBD2,CATKLAGSTDTQYF,TGTGCCACCAAACTAGCGGGTAGCACAGATACGCAGTATTTT
TRBV18,few,TRBJ2-7,TRBD2,CASSPTAGGPLTSGRNYEQYF,TGTGCCAGCTCACCAACGGCAGGGGGTCCCCTTACTAGCGGGAGGAATTACGAGCAGTACTTC
TRBV4-1,.,TRBJ1-4,.,CASSPSFRDTSTNEKLFF,TGCGCCAGCAGCCCCTCCTTTAGGGACACCTCAACTAATGAAAAACTGTTTTTT
TRBV18,few,TRBJ2-1,.,CASSPGGKLDEQFF,TGTGCCAGCTCACCGGGAGGTAAACTTGATGAGCAGTTCTTC
TRBV5-5,few,TRBJ2-2,TRBD1,CASSFGTGRTGELFF,TGTGCCAGCAGCTTCGGGACAGGGAGGACCGGGGAGCTGTTTTTT
TRBV12-3/TRBV12-4,few,TRBJ2-4,.,CASSPRRALAKNIQYF,TGTGCCAGCAGTCCCCGAAGGGCTTTGGCCAAAAACATTCAGTACTTC
TRBV12-5,few,TRBJ2-2,.,CASGLDLGRGELFF,TGTGCTAGTGGTTTGGACCTGGGGAGAGGGGAGCTGTTTTTT
TRBV20-1,few,TRBJ1-6,.,CSARKTNTADSYNSPLHF,TGCAGTGCTAGGAAGACAAATACAGCGGACTCCTATAATTCACCCCTCCACTTT
TRBV12-3/TRBV12-4,many,TRBJ2-1,.,CASSFVNEQFF,TGTGCCAGCAGTTTTGTGAATGAGCAGTTCTTC
TRBV2,once,TRBJ2-2,TRBD1,CASSGQGVVGELFF,TGTGCCAGCAGTGGCCAGGGGGTAGTCGGGGAGCTGTTTTTT
TRBV4-3,.,TRBJ2-7,.,CASSQEDSLTYEQYF,TGCGCCAGCAGCCAAGAGGACTCGCTCACCTACGAGCAGTACTTC
TRBV4-1,few,TRBJ2-5,TRBD2,CASSVPGTSAQETQYF,TGCGCCAGCAGCGTACCCGGGACTAGCGCCCAAGAGACCCAGTACTTC
TRBV11-2,.,TRBJ2-1,.,CASSLTRGVSNEQFF,TGTGCCAGCAGCTTAACGCGCGGGGTTTCCAATGAGCAGTTCTTC
TRBV19,.,TRBJ2-6,.,CASSPGTATGANVLTF,TGTGCCAGTAGCCCAGGGACCGCCACTGGGGCCAACGTCCTGACTTTC
TRBV12-3/TRBV12-4,few,TRBJ1-6,.,CASSFSGGKGSPLHF,TGTGCCAGCAGTTTTTCAGGCGGGAAAGGGTCACCCCTCCACTTT
TRBV5-6,.,TRBJ1-6,.,CASSLQENNSPLHF,TGTGCCAGCAGCTTACAGGAGAATAATTCACCCCTCCACTTT
TRBV7-2,few,TRBJ1-1,.,CASSLRGQRNTEAFF,TGTGCCAGCAGCTTAAGGGGACAAAGGAACACTGAAGCTTTCTTT
TRBV20-1,few,TRBJ2-1,TRBD2,CSALLAGVDNEQFF,TGCAGTGCTCTCCTAGCGGGAGTCGACAATGAGCAGTTCTTC